This TCR beta chain was captured by sequencing in a study of brain T cells in children with intractable seizures. Profiled with immunoSEQ multiplex PCR; TCRdb holds only in-frame clones, not every one. The table records around 340,000 clones, over 90% of them present only once. The time point here: blood from clinic visit 5 months post-surgery; TSC patient then seizure free. The CDR3 contains 14 residues. With 5 bases clipped from V and 10 bases from J, the junction kept 10 bases outside the gene matches. CDR1 SEHNR and CDR2 FQNEAQ come from the germline V gene (reference sequence). This clonotype originated in a boy less than two years old with tuberous sclerosis and intractable seizures. This chain uses TRBV7-9 with TRBJ1-4, with 7 bases that match TRBD1. This specimen consisted of peripheral blood, obtained more than 4 months after surgery. CDR3 bases: TGTGCCAGCAGCCAGACAGGGTTATTCGGAAAACTGTTTTTT. Its protein product is CASSQTGLFGKLFF.